Reported below is one T cell receptor beta chain. Its cognate antigen has yet to be identified. The input lacks base qualities; no much larger clone sits a single base away. The source of the sample is a study of cytomegalovirus exposure and HLA in healthy donors (dated by TCRdb to the late 2010s). Background for the entire study: According to an earlier analysis of around 600 of the donors, some 180 million T cells yielded 90 million to 130 million unique TCR beta sequences and about 300 Gb of sequence data. Of the approximately 400 genotyped donors, approximately 82% fell in the genetic ancestry cluster associated with self-reported Caucasian donors. Donor age, sex, ethnicity and CMV serostatus were collected together with the repertoire data. An early release that covered 500 to 800 HLA-typed donors contained around 330 gigabases of sequencing data and 80 million or so unique TCR sequences. On average, 235,054 unique TCR beta nucleotide sequences were sequenced per donor among fewer than 500 genotyped donors of the cohort, with 15% to 20% of those sequences being non-productive. HLA typing included class I and class II loci at four-digit resolution. The aim of the study was to test whether cataloging public T cell receptors could identify signatures of past pathogen exposure. A later genetic analysis used genome-wide SNP genotypes for about 55% of the 666 donors, treating that subset as a discovery cohort. All discovery cohort repertoires had been generated on a single sequencing platform. Using immunosequencing, the study profiled T cell repertoires from 666 subjects and related those repertoires to cytomegalovirus serostatus. Roughly five DR-DQ haplotypes were handled as single units for association and clustering because linkage in the cohort was strong. The number of typed donors differed by locus: roughly 620-630 for A, B, C, DRB1 and DQB1; 500 to 550 for DQA1; 606 for DPA1; and roughly 470 for DPB1. The study combined high-throughput TCR immunosequencing, statistical association of individual TCRs with disease status, and machine learning to predict cytomegalovirus infection status. In the later analysis, no new phenotypic data were used to find candidate immune exposures; instead, reliance was placed on TCR beta sequences and their occurrence across donors. In addition to the first cohort of about 650 subjects, a separate validation cohort of 130 or so different subjects was used. To decide whether each TCR beta V gene segment behaved as functional or pseudogenic, an earlier analysis of some 600 of the donors relied on high-throughput TCR beta sequencing. In a later analysis, previously published TCR beta repertoires from some 640 donors were re-analyzed and high-resolution HLA genotyping was added so that TCR occurrence patterns could be studied.

The paper's findings and limits, for the study overall: The cohort was sequenced for TCR beta chains only, and without alpha or paired-chain data the features that could be detected were limited. Immune exposure information for the cohort was limited to CMV serostatus. Assigning TCR associations to individual alleles was difficult when HLA alleles, especially DR and DQ, strongly co-occurred. In a later genetic analysis, fewer N-insertions in productive TCRs were reported among donors in an Asian-associated ancestry cluster than the roughly 700-donor mean. A cluster of highly shared sequence variants was judged likely to be a technical artifact of the sequencing pipeline. In a later analysis, TCR association rates were found to vary across HLA loci, with the most associated TCRs seen for DRB1 alleles and the fewest for HLA-C alleles. While some public TCRs were present in many individuals, most TCR sequences turned up only very rarely across donors. In vitro tests confirmed that three of the cytomegalovirus-associated TCR beta chains recognize cytomegalovirus antigens. A further reported finding was that TCR beta sequences accurately predicted the HLA-A and HLA-B alleles for most subjects in the first cohort. In the study, around 150 TCR beta chains were listed as associated with cytomegalovirus. The authors suggested that the approach could potentially be generalized to other disease states and immunological phenotypes. HLA typing was unavailable for some donors at each locus, so association tests used only the typed subset. At a false discovery rate of 0.05, a later analysis linked about 16,000 TCR beta sequences to specific HLA alleles. A later analysis reported that several top co-occurrence clusters appeared linked to parvovirus B19, influenza, CMV and Epstein-Barr virus. In a later analysis, HLA-associated TCR beta chains were found to be more clonally expanded and to have lower generation probabilities than equally common non-associated chains. About 17 rarely observed V segments, including chromosome 9 orphons, were excluded from the earlier analysis of 550 to 700 of the donors because counts were too low. Correlated functional status among segregating V segments might reflect linkage disequilibrium, but an unknown experimental factor could not be ruled out. According to a later analysis, most CMV-associated TCR beta chains appeared to be HLA-restricted, and the HLA associations seemed to be driven largely by CMV exposure. Roughly uniform sequencing depth across donors was assumed in presence/absence analyses, although this assumption may not hold. In both the original and validation cohorts, the classifier was reported to diagnose cytomegalovirus status with high specificity and sensitivity. In a later genetic analysis, a missense DCLRE1C variant was associated with V-gene and J-gene trimming of TCR beta chains, and the association was replicated in an independent cohort. In an earlier analysis of around 600 of the donors, most TCR beta V segments appeared in productive rearrangements about 90% or about 30% of the time, broadly matching IMGT annotations. Because the 87-base-pair reads could not distinguish some IMGT-functional V segments, including TRBV6-2 and TRBV6-3, those segments were excluded.

The cohort consisted of 666 healthy bone marrow donors. At the time of sampling, every cohort member was nominally healthy, though immune exposures that went unrecorded were likely present. The donor tested CMV seronegative, placing the donor among the 300 to 400 seronegative members of the cohort. A peripheral blood sample was provided by each donor, and peripheral blood mononuclear cells were used for TCR beta sequencing. The Qiagen DNeasy Blood Extraction Kit was used to extract genomic DNA from the blood cell samples. Including cysteine and phenylalanine, the CDR3 has 14 amino acids. Only CDR3 DNA is held: 42 bases, read in frame from base 1. The germline V gene (reference sequence) specifies GTSNPN as CDR1 and SVGIG as CDR2. Compared with germline, V lacks 1 base and J lacks 8 bases; bases without a gene match: 8. Receptors were amplified or captured by the immunoSEQ multiplex PCR assay. For the multiplex PCR, a mixture combining 60 forward primers for TCR Vbeta segments and 13 reverse primers for TCR Jbeta segments was used. A multiplex PCR assay on genomic DNA amplified the CDR3 region of rearranged TCR beta genes. On the Illumina HiSeq System, the amplified TCR beta libraries were sequenced as 87-base-pair reads. On the study's bioinformatics: A later analysis counted some 80 million unique TCR beta chains across the 666 repertoires, and some 11 million of these chains were shared by at least two donors. A nearest-neighbor algorithm error-corrected the raw reads and collapsed the reads into unique sequences, merging closely related sequences to remove PCR and sequencing errors. To assign V, D and J gene segments, CDR3 sequences were aligned to IMGT reference sequences. For a sequence to be retained, a match of at least six nucleotides was required to both a V gene segment and a J gene segment. A rearrangement counted as productive if the CDR3 had no stop codons and remained in frame with V and J, and every other rearrangement counted as non-productive. CDR3 was defined by IMGT convention, running from the second conserved V-encoded cysteine to the conserved J-encoded phenylalanine. The earlier analysis of 587 of the donors excluded any sequence lacking an unambiguous match to a single V gene segment. In an earlier analysis of a few hundred of the donors, V segments were called functional above 56.7% productive rearrangements and were called segregating when the between-donor standard deviation exceeded 5%. A statistical classification framework was developed to diagnose cytomegalovirus status using the catalog of TCR beta chain sequences. V and J gene assignment, in a later analysis, came from comparing TCR nucleotide sequences with IMGT/GENE-DB human TR gene sequences. Using the TCRdist pipeline, a later analysis assigned CDR3 sequences along with most-parsimonious VDJ recombination scenarios. A later analysis defined each TCR beta chain by its CDR3 amino acid sequence plus V-gene family, and excluded reads lacking a unique V-gene family. A later analysis removed 600 or so highly shared, low-generation-probability nucleotide sequences to deal with suspected cross-contamination and a sequencing artifact. A later analysis calculated a clonal expansion index for each public chain from normalized within-repertoire ranks of inferred template counts. In a later analysis, generation probabilities were computed using a VDJ recombination model fitted to out-of-frame rearrangements, and the results were checked against IGoR. Hypergeometric tests were used in a later analysis to score TCR-TCR, TCR-HLA and TCR-CMV co-occurrence, with a repertoire-size bias correction applied to the TCR pairs. A later analysis estimated false discovery rates by permuting HLA or CMV assignments 20 times. In a later analysis, co-occurring TCRs were grouped using DBSCAN, and TCRdist sequence similarity was added for clustering within HLA-allele-positive subsets. Repertoires with fewer than 30,000 or more than 120,000 public chains were left out of co-occurrence clustering, as were a handful of repertoires with anomalous nucleotide sharing. Drawn from immuneACCESS, this table holds only the in-frame rearrangements with V and J called that TCRdb kept. Clones are partly lost; checked studies trace under half to an unresolved V gene and leave the rest unexplained. V and J calls and clone size are given by that table; D and trimming were obtained from the DNA. The sample includes over 65,000 clones, with more than 60% observed a single time. 2.2% of the sample rests with the top ten.

The sequencing input was PBMCs. This TCR derives from a man aged 35 to 55 in good health and CMV-seronegative. The sequence links TRBV30 to TRBJ1-2; TRBD1 aligns with 9 central bases. The CDR3 protein sequence reads: CAWSAHRGQGGYTF. The nucleotides are TGTGCCTGGAGTGCCCACAGGGGGCAGGGGGGCTACACCTTC. Here the CDR3 is joined to the reference TRBV30 and TRBJ1-2 genes, and the full variable domain is: SQTIHQWPATLVQPVGSPLSLECTVEGTSNPNLYWYRQAAGRGLQLLFYSVGIGQISSEVPQNLSASRPQDRQFILSSKKLLLSDSGFYLCAWSAHRGQGGYTFGSGTRLTVV.